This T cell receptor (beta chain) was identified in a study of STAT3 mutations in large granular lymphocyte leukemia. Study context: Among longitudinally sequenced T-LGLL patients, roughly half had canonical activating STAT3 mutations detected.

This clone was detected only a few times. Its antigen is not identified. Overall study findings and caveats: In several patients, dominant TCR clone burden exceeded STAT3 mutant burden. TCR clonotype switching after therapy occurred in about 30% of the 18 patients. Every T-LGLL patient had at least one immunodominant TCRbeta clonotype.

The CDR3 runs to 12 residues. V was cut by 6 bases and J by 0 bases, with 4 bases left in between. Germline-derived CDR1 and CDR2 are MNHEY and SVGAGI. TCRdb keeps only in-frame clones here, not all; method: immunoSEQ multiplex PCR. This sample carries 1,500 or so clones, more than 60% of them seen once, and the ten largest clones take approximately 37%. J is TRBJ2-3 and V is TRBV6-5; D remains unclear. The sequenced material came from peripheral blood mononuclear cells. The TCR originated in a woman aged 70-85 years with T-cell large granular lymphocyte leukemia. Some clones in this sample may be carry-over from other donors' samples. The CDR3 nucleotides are TGTGCCAGCAGGGCTAGCACAGATACGCAGTATTTT. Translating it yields CASRASTDTQYF.